This TCR beta chain was obtained from a study of T-cell memory formation after mild COVID-19. The study, taken as a whole, reports: Balance between CD4 and CD8 was seen in clones contracting day 15 to 85, and a CD4+ lean was seen in later expanders. Pre-infection memory held some responding clones, suggesting pre-existing cross-reactive T cells responded.

This clonotype has more than one count but fewer than ten. Antigen: not known. 5'RACE, which relied on constant-segment primers, yielded TCR alpha and TCR beta cDNA libraries carrying sample barcodes and UMIs. TCRdb used MiXCR to reprocess the 5' RACE reads, holding one entry per CDR3 protein. The repertoire holds fewer than 700,000 distinct CDR3 sequences, with 20% to 25% as singletons. This sequence originates from an adult woman who had mild COVID-19 (a few samples of this study predate the infection). Cell type and time point are not known. The sequencing input was PBMCs or a T cell subset sorted from them (not recorded which).

The CDR3 bases are TGCGCCAGCAGCGGACAGTTGGGAAACACTGAAGCTTTCTTT. As protein: CASSGQLGNTEAFF. The rearrangement links TRBV5-1 to TRBJ1-1; D might be TRBD1 (6 bases). Germline CDR1 SGHRS, CDR2 YFSETQ. V was trimmed by 4 bases and J by 2 bases, leaving 12 bases between them. The CDR3 contains 14 residues.